This T cell receptor beta chain is from a study of T cell repertoires in cytomegalovirus infection. Study summary: CMV epitopes that were recently identified and HLA-C-restricted were used alongside well-studied HLA-B-restricted ones. Public TCR beta signature analysis indicated the presence of both CMV infection and matching HLA type. Study-wide results and caveats: Carriage of CMV together with the relevant HLA was identifiable through cumulative public TCR beta family frequency. The study found HLA-C-restricted CMV-specific TCR beta clonotypes dominating the ex vivo response.

Of note for this clonotype: As yet, its antigen is unknown.

The CDR3 has 13 amino acids. Germline lookup yields CDR1 ENHRY and CDR2 SYGVKD. V trimming: 5 bases; J trimming: 5 bases; junction bases outside the gene matches: 1. TCRdb re-called the reads through MiXCR, storing one row per CDR3 protein. Of a few hundred thousand distinct CDR3 sequences listed, 40% are singletons. Material: cultured PBMCs, obtained from culture after CMV antigen stimulation. The chain couples TRBV10-3 to TRBJ2-1; 9 bases align to TRBD1. This sequence was found in a human donor in good health (CMV status not recorded). Some clones in this sample may be carry-over from other donors' samples. The DNA of the CDR3 is TGTGCCATCAGTCGGGACAGGGACAATGAGCAGTTCTTC. Protein product: CAISRDRDNEQFF.